These 10 T cell receptor beta chains were sequenced from one sample in a study of blood T cell repertoires in COVID-19. Libraries were prepared by immunoSEQ multiplex PCR; TCRdb keeps only in-frame clonotypes and omits some of them. The sample holds some 170,000 clones; 60% to 80% are singletons and the top ten take 26%. Input material: peripheral blood. All receptors derive from a woman in her seventies with acute or convalescent COVID-19.

V usage is TRBV11-2 and J usage is TRBJ2-5; TRBD1 aligns across 12 bases. The CDR3 sequence is 15 residues long. Germline V CDR1 and CDR2: SGHAT, FQNNGV. V shed 4 bases and J 5 bases; nucleotides not matched to a gene: 5. The CDR3 is CASSWGTGGGETQYF. CDR3 bases: TGTGCCAGCAGCTGGGGGACAGGGGGCGGGGAGACCCAGTACTTC. Variable domain in full (rest from reference TRBV11-2 and TRBJ2-5): EAGVAQSPRYKIIEKRQSVAFWCNPISGHATLYWYQQILGQGPKLLIQFQNNGVVDDSQLPKDRFSAERLKGVDSTLKIQPAKLEDSAVYLCASSWGTGGGETQYFGPGTRLLVL.

This clone was observed a handful of times. The rearrangement uses TRBV9 and TRBJ2-1; 12 bases are shared with TRBD2. The CDR3 extends over 15 amino acids. V was pared by 0 bases and J by 8 bases, with 3 bases of the junction left unmatched. Germline CDR1 SGDLS, CDR2 YYNGEE. Written as DNA, the CDR3 is TGTGCCAGCAGCGTAGGACTAGCGGGAGACTATGAGCAGTTCTTC. Its protein is CASSVGLAGDYEQFF.

This clone has only one observation. The V and J genes are TRBV11-2 and TRBJ1-2; no definite D call. CDR1 is SGHAT and CDR2 is FQNNGV in the germline V gene. The CDR3 totals 15 residues. Trimming shortened V by 5 bases and J by 8 bases, and 21 bases separated the two germline ends. This CDR3 reads CASSPGPWSEGGYTF. In nucleotides, the CDR3 is TGTGCCAGCAGCCCCGGACCTTGGTCGGAGGGAGGCTACACCTTC.

The rearrangement joins TRBV15 to TRBJ1-1, with TRBD1 as a possible D gene (5 bases). Germline CDR1 LNHNV, CDR2 YYDKDF (reference sequence). The CDR3 is 19 amino acids. V lost 0 bases, J lost 0 bases, and 20 bases lay in between. The CDR3 coding sequence is TGTGCCACCAGCAGAGACAGGGATACTGCGAATGTATTGAACACTGAAGCTTTCTTT. Amino acids: CATSRDRDTANVLNTEAFF.

The genes are TRBV11-3 and TRBJ2-1; 11 bases match TRBD2. The germline V gene has CDR1 SGHNT and CDR2 YENEEA. V was clipped by 5 bases and J by 8 bases; unmatched bases: 5. The CDR3 totals 14 residues. CDR3 residues: CASSVTSGSDEQFF. DNA for the CDR3: TGTGCCAGCAGCGTTACTAGCGGGAGTGATGAGCAGTTCTTC.

The J gene is TRBJ1-2, the V gene TRBV2; 10 bases line up with TRBD1. This CDR3 is 18 amino acids long. The germline CDR1 and CDR2 sequences are SNHLY and FYNNEI. The ends lost 5 bases at V and 4 bases at J; junction bases unmatched: 16. DNA of the CDR3: TGTGCCAGCAGTCCGTCGGGGGACAGGGGCTCCCCTAGCTATGGCTACACCTTC. It is translated as CASSPSGDRGSPSYGYTF.

This chain connects TRBV9 to TRBJ2-6; 11 bases align to TRBD1. CDR3 length equals 17 residues. Germline V gene data show CDR1 as SGDLS and CDR2 as YYNGEE. With V trimmed by 2 bases and J by 4 bases, 5 bases remained unmatched. The CDR3, as DNA: TGTGCCAGCAGCGTTAAGGGACAGGGGGTCGGGGCCAACGTCCTGACTTTC. Translating gives CASSVKGQGVGANVLTF. The full variable domain, rest sourced from reference TRBV9 and TRBJ2-6, is DSGVTQTPKHLITATGQRVTLRCSPRSGDLSVYWYQQSLDQGLQFLIQYYNGEERAKGNILERFSAQQFPDLHSELNLSSLELGDSALYFCASSVKGQGVGANVLTFGAGSRLTVL.

This chain links TRBV18 with TRBJ2-1; D not certain. In germline, CDR1 is KGHSH, CDR2 LQKENI. V lost 6 bases, J lost 0 bases, and 12 bases lay in between. This CDR3 comprises 15 residues. CDR3 sequence reads: CASSPQRASYNEQFF. The CDR3 DNA sequence: TGTGCCAGCTCGCCTCAAAGAGCCTCCTACAATGAGCAGTTCTTC. The full variable domain, with the rest looked up from reference TRBV18 and TRBJ2-1, is NAGVMQNPRHLVRRRGQEARLRCSPMKGHSHVYWYRQLPEEGLKFMVYLQKENIIDESGMPKERFSAEFPKEGPSILRIQQVVRGDSAAYFCASSPQRASYNEQFFGPGTRLTVL.

The chain recombines TRBV5-4 with TRBJ2-5; D not certain. The CDR3 totals 14 residues. CDR1 SGHNT and CDR2 YYREEE come from the germline V gene (reference sequence). The V end was cut by 4 bases, the J end by 0 bases, with 10 bases between. The CDR3 sequence: CASSVQVNQETQYF. As DNA, the CDR3 is TGTGCCAGCAGCGTGCAGGTGAACCAAGAGACCCAGTACTTC.

The V gene is TRBV5-6, the J gene TRBJ1-3, with D uncertain. V was clipped by 2 bases and J by 4 bases, with 4 bases between them. Germline V gene lookup returns CDR1 SGHDT and CDR2 YYEEEE. The length of the CDR3 is 12 residues. The CDR3 here is CASSLLGNTIYF. Written as DNA, the CDR3 is TGTGCCAGCAGCTTATTAGGAAACACCATATATTTT.